This T cell receptor beta chain emerged from a study of molecular identifiers for immune sequencing clone quantification. V was pared by 5 bases and J by 2 bases, with 12 bases between. The CDR3 is made up of 14 amino acids. The germline gives CDR1 SEHNR, CDR2 FQNEAQ (reference sequence). One entry per CDR3 protein, called by TCRdb with MiXCR from the PCR reads. The table has about 510,000 distinct CDR3 sequences, roughly 23% seen once. This clonotype was counted many times. The TCR was taken from a human donor in good health. Some libraries in this study had Jurkat cell RNA spiked in. Sequenced input: naive CD8+ T cells from blood, with Jurkat cell RNA spiked in. Subset: FACS-sorted CD8+CD4-CCR7+CD45RA+ naive T cells. The chain recombines TRBV7-9 with TRBJ2-5; D call uncertain. In nucleotides, the CDR3 is TGTGCCAGCAGCCTGTCAGGAGATCAAGAGACCCAGTACTTC. It yields the protein CASSLSGDQETQYF.